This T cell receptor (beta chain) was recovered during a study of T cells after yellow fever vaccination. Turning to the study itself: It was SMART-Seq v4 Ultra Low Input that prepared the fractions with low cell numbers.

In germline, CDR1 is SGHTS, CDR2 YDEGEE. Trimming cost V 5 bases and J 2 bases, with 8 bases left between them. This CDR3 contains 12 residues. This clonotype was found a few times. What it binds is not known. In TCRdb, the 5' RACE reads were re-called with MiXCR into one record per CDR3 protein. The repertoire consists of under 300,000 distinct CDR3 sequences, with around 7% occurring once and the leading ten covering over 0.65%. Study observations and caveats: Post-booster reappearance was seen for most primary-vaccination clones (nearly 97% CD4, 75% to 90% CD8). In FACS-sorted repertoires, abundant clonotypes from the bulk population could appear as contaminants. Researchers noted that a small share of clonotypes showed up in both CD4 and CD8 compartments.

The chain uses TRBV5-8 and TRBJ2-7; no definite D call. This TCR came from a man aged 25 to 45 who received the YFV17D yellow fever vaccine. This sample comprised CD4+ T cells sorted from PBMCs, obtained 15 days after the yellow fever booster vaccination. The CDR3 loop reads CASRLPAYEQYF. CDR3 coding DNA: TGTGCCAGCAGGCTTCCCGCCTACGAGCAGTACTTC.